This paragraph reports one TCR beta chain. The data were obtained in a study of blood T cell repertoires in COVID-19. Study as a whole: PBMCs, B-cell-depleted T cells, or T cells provided the cDNA or gDNA that made up the material.

The junction had 13 bases not matched to a gene; V was cut back by 1 base and J by 8 bases. In germline, CDR1 is LGHNA, CDR2 YNFKEQ. CDR3 length: 16 amino acids. As handled by the study authors: The assay estimated nucleated cells by amplifying reference gene primers. The repertoire was sequenced with immunoSEQ multiplex PCR; TCRdb's copy has only in-frame clones and lacks some. The V and J calls and the clone size are those of that table, but D and trimming were determined from the DNA. The sample has some 390,000 clones; around 87% are singletons. This sequence originates from a woman aged 60-70 years with COVID-19, enrolled during active disease. The rearrangement uses TRBV4-2 and TRBJ1-2, with 7 positions matching TRBD1. The sample was peripheral blood. CDR3 bases: TGTGCCAGCAGCCAAGCACGTGGGCAGGGGGATTCCGGCTACACCTTC. Its translation is CASSQARGQGDSGYTF.